In its sample, the clone carrying this TCR beta chain was seen once. TCRdb keeps only in-frame clones here, not all; method: immunoSEQ multiplex PCR. The sample records just under 65,000 clones, approximately 90% being singletons. Time point given: cycle 4 day 1 (C4D1), after more than five weeks of nivolumab. Autologous stem cell transplantation was followed by relapse in every patient, and brentuximab vedotin exposure varied. Patients had relapsed/refractory classical Hodgkin lymphoma with complete response, partial response or progressive disease as best response. The data were taken from a study of PD-1 blockade in classical Hodgkin lymphoma. Study summary: Intravenous delivery of nivolumab at 3 mg/kg to patients occurred every 2 weeks.

The length of the CDR3 is 14 residues. Germline assignment: CDR1 MGHRA and CDR2 YSYEKL. Trimming shortened V by 1 base and J by 2 bases, and 9 bases separated the two germline ends. The starting material was peripheral blood mononuclear cells (PBMCs), obtained before the fourth cycle of nivolumab. The sequence was obtained from a human donor with classical Hodgkin lymphoma. The chain is built from TRBV4-1 and TRBJ2-7, with unresolved D. CDR3 in amino acids: CASSQVSATYEQYF. The DNA for the CDR3 is TGCGCCAGCAGCCAAGTCTCAGCAACCTACGAGCAGTACTTC.